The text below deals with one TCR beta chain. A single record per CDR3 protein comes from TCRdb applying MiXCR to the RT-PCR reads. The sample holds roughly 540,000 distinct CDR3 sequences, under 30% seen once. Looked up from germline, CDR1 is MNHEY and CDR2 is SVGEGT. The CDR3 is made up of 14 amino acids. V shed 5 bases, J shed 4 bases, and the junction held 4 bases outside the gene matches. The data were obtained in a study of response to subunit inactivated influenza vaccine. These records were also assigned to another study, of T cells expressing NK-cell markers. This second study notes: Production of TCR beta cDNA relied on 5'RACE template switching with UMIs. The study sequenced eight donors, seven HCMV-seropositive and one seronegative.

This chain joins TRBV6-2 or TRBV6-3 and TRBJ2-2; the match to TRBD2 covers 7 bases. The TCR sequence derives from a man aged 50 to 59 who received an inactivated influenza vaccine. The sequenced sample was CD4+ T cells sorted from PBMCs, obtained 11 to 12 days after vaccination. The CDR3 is CASSLTSVTGELFF. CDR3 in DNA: TGTGCCAGCAGTCTCACTAGCGTCACCGGGGAGCTGTTTTTT.